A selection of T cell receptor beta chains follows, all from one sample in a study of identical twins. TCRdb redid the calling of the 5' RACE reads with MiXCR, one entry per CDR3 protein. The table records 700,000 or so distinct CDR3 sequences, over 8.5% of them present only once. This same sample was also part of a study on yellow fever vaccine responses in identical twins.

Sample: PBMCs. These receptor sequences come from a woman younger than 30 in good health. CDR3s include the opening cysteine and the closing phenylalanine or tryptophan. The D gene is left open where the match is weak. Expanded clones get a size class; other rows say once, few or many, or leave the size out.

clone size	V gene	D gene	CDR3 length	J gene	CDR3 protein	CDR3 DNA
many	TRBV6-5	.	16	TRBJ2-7	CASSFKSTGSSYEQYF	TGTGCCAGCAGTTTCAAATCCACAGGAAGCTCCTACGAGCAGTACTTC
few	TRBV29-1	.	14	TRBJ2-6	CSVSSPGGANVLTF	TGCAGCGTTTCGTCCCCCGGGGGGGCCAACGTCCTGACTTTC
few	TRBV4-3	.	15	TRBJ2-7	CASSQDVSDVYEQYF	TGCGCCAGCAGCCAAGATGTATCAGATGTCTACGAGCAGTACTTC
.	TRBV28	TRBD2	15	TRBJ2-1	CASSPVLAGVNEQFF	TGTGCCAGCAGCCCAGTACTAGCGGGAGTCAATGAGCAGTTCTTC
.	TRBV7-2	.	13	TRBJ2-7	CASSPRGSVEQYF	TGTGCCAGCAGCCCCCGTGGCTCCGTCGAGCAGTACTTC
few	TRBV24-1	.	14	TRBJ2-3	CATSDLASTDTQYF	TGTGCCACCAGTGATTTGGCCAGCACAGATACGCAGTATTTT
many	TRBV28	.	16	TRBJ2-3	CASSSLKVTSTDTQYF	TGTGCCAGCAGTTCCCTGAAGGTTACTAGCACAGATACGCAGTATTTT
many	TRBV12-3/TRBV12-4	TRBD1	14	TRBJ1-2	CASSFDREMYGYTF	TGTGCCAGCAGTTTTGACAGGGAAATGTATGGCTACACCTTC
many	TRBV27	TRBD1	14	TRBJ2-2	CASSYTGGHGELFF	TGTGCCAGCAGTTACACAGGGGGCCACGGGGAGCTGTTTTTT
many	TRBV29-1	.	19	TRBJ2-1	CSVEDPQGEFAGGGNEQFF	TGCAGCGTTGAAGATCCTCAGGGGGAATTTGCGGGAGGTGGGAATGAGCAGTTCTTC
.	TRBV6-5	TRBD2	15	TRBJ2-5	CASSHQAGEWETQYF	TGTGCCAGCAGTCACCAAGCGGGAGAATGGGAGACCCAGTACTTC
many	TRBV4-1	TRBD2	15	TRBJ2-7	CASSQDAGAVYEQYF	TGCGCCAGCAGCCAAGACGCGGGAGCGGTGTACGAGCAGTACTTC
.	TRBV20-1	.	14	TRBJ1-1	CSATLPGGNTEAFF	TGCAGTGCTACCCTCCCAGGAGGGAACACTGAAGCTTTCTTT
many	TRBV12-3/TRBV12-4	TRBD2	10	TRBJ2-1	CATSGGEQFF	TGTGCCACTTCGGGAGGCGAGCAGTTCTTC
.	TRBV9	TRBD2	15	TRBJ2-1	CASSPRLAGYSEQFF	TGTGCCAGCAGCCCCCGACTAGCGGGATATTCTGAGCAGTTCTTC
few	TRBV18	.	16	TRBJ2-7	CASSPFAGHPSYEQYF	TGTGCCAGCTCACCGTTTGCAGGACACCCTTCCTACGAGCAGTACTTC
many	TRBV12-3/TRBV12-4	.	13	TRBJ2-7	CASSQSGLGEQYF	TGTGCCAGCAGTCAAAGCGGCCTCGGCGAGCAGTACTTC
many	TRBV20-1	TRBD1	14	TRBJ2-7	CSARDRQGANEQYF	TGCAGTGCTAGAGATAGACAGGGAGCTAACGAGCAGTACTTC
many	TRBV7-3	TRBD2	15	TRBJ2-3	CASSSSGGVTDTQYF	TGTGCCAGCAGCTCAAGCGGGGGTGTGACAGATACGCAGTATTTT
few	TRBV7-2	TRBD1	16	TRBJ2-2	CASSLGQGVTTGELFF	TGTGCCAGCAGCTTGGGACAGGGGGTAACCACCGGGGAGCTGTTTTTT
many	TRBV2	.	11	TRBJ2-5	CASTEQETQYF	TGTGCCAGCACAGAACAAGAGACCCAGTACTTC
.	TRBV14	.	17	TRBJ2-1	CASSQDTALRAVNEQFF	TGTGCCAGCAGCCAAGATACTGCCCTTCGTGCCGTCAATGAGCAGTTCTTC
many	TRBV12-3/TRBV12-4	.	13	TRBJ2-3	CASSRQIGDTQYF	TGTGCCAGCAGTAGACAGATCGGGGATACGCAGTATTTT
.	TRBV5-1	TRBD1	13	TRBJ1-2	CASSKQGTNGYTF	TGCGCCAGCAGCAAACAGGGGACTAATGGCTACACCTTC
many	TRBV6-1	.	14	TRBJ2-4	CASRSQRGGDIQYF	TGTGCCAGCAGATCCCAACGGGGAGGAGACATTCAGTACTTC
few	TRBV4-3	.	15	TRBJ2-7	CASSQYRDGSYEQYF	TGCGCCAGCAGCCAATACCGGGACGGCTCCTACGAGCAGTACTTC
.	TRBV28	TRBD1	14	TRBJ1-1	CASRGQGNYAEAFF	TGTGCCAGCAGGGGACAGGGTAATTATGCTGAAGCTTTCTTT
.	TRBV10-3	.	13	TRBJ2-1	CAISRDYDNEQFF	TGTGCCATCAGTCGCGACTACGACAATGAGCAGTTCTTC
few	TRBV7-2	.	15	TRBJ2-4	CASSSSQEKQNIQYF	TGTGCCAGCAGCTCCTCGCAAGAGAAACAAAACATTCAGTACTTC
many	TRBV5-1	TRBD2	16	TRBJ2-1	CASSLGPSGGAGEQFF	TGCGCCAGCAGCTTGGGTCCTAGCGGGGGGGCCGGTGAGCAGTTCTTC
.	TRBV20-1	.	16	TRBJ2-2	CSARDLKGRQTGELFF	TGCAGTGCTAGAGATTTAAAAGGAAGACAGACCGGGGAGCTGTTTTTT
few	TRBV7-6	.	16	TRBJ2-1	CASSYAASDPYNEQFF	TGTGCCAGCAGCTACGCGGCTAGCGACCCCTACAATGAGCAGTTCTTC
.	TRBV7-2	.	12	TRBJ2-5	CASSRSHGTQYF	TGTGCCAGCAGCCGAAGTCATGGGACCCAGTACTTC
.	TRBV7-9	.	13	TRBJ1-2	CASSLAGGRGYTF	TGTGCCAGCAGCTTAGCAGGGGGACGAGGCTACACCTTC
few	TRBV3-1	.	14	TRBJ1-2	CASSQGGSNYGYTF	TGTGCCAGCAGCCAAGGTGGATCTAACTATGGCTACACCTTC
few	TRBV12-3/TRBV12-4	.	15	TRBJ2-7	CASSPRGVQLGEQYF	TGTGCCAGCAGCCCTCGCGGGGTCCAGCTTGGAGAGCAGTACTTC
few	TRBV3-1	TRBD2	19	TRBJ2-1	CASSGAGGPMSRSYNEQFF	TGTGCCAGCAGCGGGGCGGGAGGGCCGATGAGTAGGTCCTACAATGAGCAGTTCTTC
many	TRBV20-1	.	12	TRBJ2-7	CSATAGASEQYF	TGCAGTGCTACCGCGGGGGCTAGTGAGCAGTACTTC
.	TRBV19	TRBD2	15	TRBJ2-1	CASSPRPGGPDEQFF	TGTGCCAGTAGTCCCCGCCCGGGAGGGCCAGATGAGCAGTTCTTC
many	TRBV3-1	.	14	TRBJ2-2	CASSVASSTGELFF	TGTGCCAGCTCTGTGGCCAGCTCCACCGGGGAGCTGTTTTTT
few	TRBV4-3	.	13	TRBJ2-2	CASEDYTTGELFF	TGCGCCAGCGAGGACTACACGACCGGGGAGCTGTTTTTT
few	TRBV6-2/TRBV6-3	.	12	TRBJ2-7	CASSTELYEQYF	TGTGCCAGCAGTACCGAACTCTACGAGCAGTACTTC